This T cell receptor (beta chain) was profiled in a study of graft-versus-host responses after intestinal transplantation. As for the study in general: Each patient got anti-thymocyte globulin induction, then tacrolimus and steroids for roughly 3 years. Study results and limitations: Early after transplant, HvG declines were associated with peak levels of circulating GvH clones. GvH clones appeared in recipient marrow, some first in ileum or blood.

TCRdb's copy holds only in-frame clones and misses some; the assay was immunoSEQ multiplex PCR. The sample contains tens of thousands of clones, almost 90% of which appear only once. A word on this clone: As yet, its antigen is unknown.

CDR1 is SQVTM and CDR2 is ANQGSEA in the germline V gene. Trimming cost V 0 bases and J 2 bases, with 10 bases left between them. The CDR3 length is 14 residues. Here the sequenced sample was unstimulated CD4+ T cells sorted from spleen or lymph node cells, taken before intestinal transplant. The source of this sequence is a human donor who received an intestinal transplant. The gene calls are TRBV29-1 and TRBJ1-1; D gene uncertain. CDR3 sequence: CSVEDPQANTEAFF. The CDR3 coding sequence is TGCAGCGTTGAAGATCCCCAGGCTAACACTGAAGCTTTCTTT.